The clone carrying this TCR beta chain has only a few counts. The data belong to a study of T cell responses to AZD1222 COVID-19 vaccine. Background on the study: Second-dose intervals of approximately 4 or approximately 12 weeks were pooled.

Germline CDR1 is SGHTA and CDR2 is FQGNSA. V lost 2 bases and J 6 bases, leaving 13 bases between the germline ends. The CDR3 spans 14 residues. Using immunoSEQ multiplex PCR, the repertoire was profiled, and TCRdb retains in-frame clones only, with some absent. The data show 100,000 to 150,000 clones, with roughly 90% seen just once and approximately 4.2% held by the top ten. The receptor was derived from an adult in good health. The V and J genes are TRBV7-2 and TRBJ1-1, with D perhaps matching TRBD1 (6 bases). The sequences come from peripheral blood, collected on day 0 of AZD1222 vaccination. The CDR3 bases are TGTGCCAGCAGCTTAAGGGGGGGGAGAGCTGAAGCTTTCTTT. Its translation is CASSLRGGRAEAFF.